This paragraph reports one T cell receptor (beta chain). Its antigen remains unidentified. Libraries were prepared by immunoSEQ multiplex PCR; TCRdb keeps only in-frame clonotypes and omits some of them. Among 200,000 or so clones listed, roughly 65% were seen once. The data originate from a study of cytotoxic CD8 clonotypes in ibrutinib-treated CLL. Overall study context: Per sample, productive templates averaged around 260,000 and productive rearrangements averaged roughly 91,000. Study conclusions and caveats: Increased clonality at ibrutinib response gave way to a return toward baseline at progression. Clonotypes that were public were uncommon, and they contracted or stayed stable on treatment.

CDR1 is GTSNPN, CDR2 SVGIG, per germline (reference sequence). The CDR3 spans 15 residues. Trimming pared 3 bases from V and 3 bases from J, leaving 17 bases between. The V and J genes are TRBV30 and TRBJ1-2; D gene unclear. The sample in question was PBMCs, obtained after 12 months of ibrutinib treatment. The clonotype originates from a human donor with chronic lymphocytic leukemia. The CDR3 nucleotides are TGTGCCTGGAGCGACGGGCGGGGAGGTCACTATGGCTACACCTTC. It is translated as CAWSDGRGGHYGYTF.